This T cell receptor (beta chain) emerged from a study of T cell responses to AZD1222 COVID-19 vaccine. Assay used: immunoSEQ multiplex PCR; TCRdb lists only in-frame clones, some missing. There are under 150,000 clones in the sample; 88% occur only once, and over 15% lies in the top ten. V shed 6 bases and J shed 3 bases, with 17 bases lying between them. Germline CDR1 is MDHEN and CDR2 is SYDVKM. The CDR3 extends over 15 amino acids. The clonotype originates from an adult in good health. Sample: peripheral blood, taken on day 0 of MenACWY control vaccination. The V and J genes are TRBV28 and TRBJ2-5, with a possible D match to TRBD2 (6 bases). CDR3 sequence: CASSRRDAAEETQYF. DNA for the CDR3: TGTGCCAGCAGCCGGAGGGACGCAGCAGAAGAGACCCAGTACTTC.